These T cell receptor beta chains were read from a single sample in a study of blood T cells in healthy people across ages. TCRdb processed the 5' RACE reads anew with MiXCR; each CDR3 protein has one entry. The sample gives 750,000 to 950,000 distinct CDR3 sequences, around a quarter of which show up once; about 3% is in the top ten. Separately, the same data were catalogued under a study of T cells of mothers and their children.

Sequenced input: blood. Receptor source: a boy younger than 18 in good health. CDR3s include the opening cysteine and the closing phenylalanine or tryptophan. The order of the fields is J gene, clone size, V gene, D gene, CDR3 DNA, CDR3 protein. D genes are given only for firm matches. Only some rows state a clone size, as once, few, many or a class for expanded clones.

J: TRBJ1-6; size: few; V: TRBV12-3/TRBV12-4; D: TRBD1; DNA: TGTGCCAGCAGACAGGGGTCTAATTCACCCCTCCACTTT; CDR3: CASRQGSNSPLHF
J: TRBJ2-3; size: -; V: TRBV5-1; D: -; DNA: TGCGCCAGCAGCTCCCCGCCGGGACAGCAGTATTTT; CDR3: CASSSPPGQQYF
J: TRBJ2-1; size: -; V: TRBV12-3/TRBV12-4; D: -; DNA: TGTGCCAGCAGTCGGGGACTCAACTACAATGAGCAGTTCTTC; CDR3: CASSRGLNYNEQFF
J: TRBJ2-7; size: -; V: TRBV12-3/TRBV12-4; D: -; DNA: TGTGCCAGCAGTTTAACTGTTGGATCCTACGAGCAGTACTTC; CDR3: CASSLTVGSYEQYF
J: TRBJ2-6; size: -; V: TRBV7-6; D: -; DNA: TGTGCCAGCAGCTCGATTGCCAACGTCCTGACTTTC; CDR3: CASSSIANVLTF
J: TRBJ2-1; size: -; V: TRBV6-6; D: -; DNA: TGTGCCAGCTGTAATAGCGGAGGAGCCTACAATGAGCAGTTCTTC; CDR3: CASCNSGGAYNEQFF
J: TRBJ2-1; size: -; V: TRBV20-1; D: -; DNA: TGCAGTGCCCGAATCAATGAGCAGTTCTTC; CDR3: CSARINEQFF
J: TRBJ2-5; size: -; V: TRBV6-5; D: TRBD2; DNA: TGTGCCAGCAGTTACTCGGGCGGGGGGACCCGAGGGGAGACCCAGTACTTC; CDR3: CASSYSGGGTRGETQYF
J: TRBJ1-2; size: -; V: TRBV27; D: -; DNA: TGTGCCAGCTCGCACCTCCGGGAGCAGATTTATGGCTACACCTTC; CDR3: CASSHLREQIYGYTF
J: TRBJ1-2; size: -; V: TRBV7-2; D: -; DNA: TGTGCCAGCAGCCCTTATGGACAATCGAAAAAAGGCTACACCTTC; CDR3: CASSPYGQSKKGYTF
J: TRBJ2-5; size: few; V: TRBV6-2/TRBV6-3; D: TRBD2; DNA: TGTGCCAACAGCCGAGATAAGCGGGGGGCGAGTGAGACCCAGTACTTC; CDR3: CANSRDKRGASETQYF
J: TRBJ2-5; size: -; V: TRBV5-4; D: -; DNA: TGTGCCAGCAGCTCGGGCAGTGAGGCTCAAGAGACCCAGTACTTC; CDR3: CASSSGSEAQETQYF
J: TRBJ1-2; size: -; V: TRBV5-4; D: -; DNA: TGTGCCAGCAGCTCCCGTGGGGGGGGCTATGGCTACACCTTC; CDR3: CASSSRGGGYGYTF
J: TRBJ2-1; size: -; V: TRBV5-1; D: TRBD2; DNA: TGCGCCAGCAGCTTGCGACTAGCGGGGGGGACGAGCTCCTACAATGAGCAGTTCTTC; CDR3: CASSLRLAGGTSSYNEQFF
J: TRBJ1-6; size: -; V: TRBV12-3/TRBV12-4; D: -; DNA: TGTGCCAGCAGAATCACGGGTTCACCCCTCCACTTT; CDR3: CASRITGSPLHF
J: TRBJ2-2; size: few; V: TRBV7-2; D: TRBD2; DNA: TGTGCCAGCAGCTTTCTAGCGGGGACCGGGGAGCTGTTTTTT; CDR3: CASSFLAGTGELFF
J: TRBJ2-7; size: few; V: TRBV9; D: -; DNA: TGTGCCAGCAGCCCCAGTTGGGGGAATGTCTACGAGCAGTACTTC; CDR3: CASSPSWGNVYEQYF
J: TRBJ2-5; size: -; V: TRBV12-3/TRBV12-4; D: TRBD1; DNA: TGTGCCAGCACCGCCCAGACAGGGGAAAAAGAGACCCAGTACTTC; CDR3: CASTAQTGEKETQYF
J: TRBJ1-5; size: -; V: TRBV27; D: -; DNA: TGTGCCAGCAGTGCAACGGGCCCCGGCTATAGCAATCAGCCCCAGCATTTT; CDR3: CASSATGPGYSNQPQHF
J: TRBJ1-2; size: -; V: TRBV20-1; D: TRBD1; DNA: TGCAGTGCTAGGACAGGGGATGGCTACACCTTC; CDR3: CSARTGDGYTF
J: TRBJ1-6; size: -; V: TRBV28; D: -; DNA: TGTGCCAGCAAACCCGGATCCTATAATTCACCCCTCCACTTT; CDR3: CASKPGSYNSPLHF
J: TRBJ1-4; size: few; V: TRBV6-2/TRBV6-3; D: TRBD1; DNA: TGTGCCAGCAGCCAAATAGAGGGGGCGGAAAATGAAAAACTGTTTTTT; CDR3: CASSQIEGAENEKLFF
J: TRBJ2-5; size: -; V: TRBV2; D: -; DNA: TGTGCCAGCAGTCCCCCTAGACTAGGCGGGGAGACCCAGTACTTC; CDR3: CASSPPRLGGETQYF
J: TRBJ2-4; size: -; V: TRBV6-1; D: -; DNA: TGTGCCAGCAGTGAAAGTTATGGGGGCAACATTCAGTACTTC; CDR3: CASSESYGGNIQYF
J: TRBJ2-2; size: -; V: TRBV15; D: TRBD2; DNA: TGTGCCACCAGCAGACCGGGACTACCATTAAATGAGCTGTTTTTT; CDR3: CATSRPGLPLNELFF
J: TRBJ1-1; size: few; V: TRBV15; D: -; DNA: TGTGCCACCAGCAGAGCTAGGCAGCTCATAAACACTGAAGCTTTCTTT; CDR3: CATSRARQLINTEAFF
J: TRBJ2-7; size: once; V: TRBV6-6; D: -; DNA: TGTGCCAGCGGGGGGGGCAGGCTCACGTCGGGTGAGCAGTACTTC; CDR3: CASGGGRLTSGEQYF
J: TRBJ1-1; size: -; V: TRBV7-8; D: TRBD1; DNA: TGTGCCAGCAGCCTCGAAATTGACAGGGGGAACACTGAAGCTTTCTTT; CDR3: CASSLEIDRGNTEAFF
J: TRBJ2-2; size: -; V: TRBV3-1; D: -; DNA: TGTGCCAGCAGCCAAATGGGCCGAGAGACCGGGGAGCTGTTTTTT; CDR3: CASSQMGRETGELFF
J: TRBJ2-3; size: few; V: TRBV6-2/TRBV6-3; D: TRBD2; DNA: TGTGCCAGCAGTGGCCCAGCGGGGGGGCCGTGGGATACGCAGTATTTT; CDR3: CASSGPAGGPWDTQYF
J: TRBJ2-4; size: few; V: TRBV30; D: -; DNA: TGTGCCTGGGACGGGGGAAACATTCAGTACTTC; CDR3: CAWDGGNIQYF
J: TRBJ2-7; size: -; V: TRBV10-3; D: -; DNA: TGTGCCATCAGGGTGGGGCAAAACTACGAGCAGTACTTC; CDR3: CAIRVGQNYEQYF
J: TRBJ2-7; size: -; V: TRBV14; D: TRBD1; DNA: TGTGCCAGCAGCCATCCCGGGACAGGGGTACCCTACGAGCAGTACTTC; CDR3: CASSHPGTGVPYEQYF
J: TRBJ2-3; size: few; V: TRBV12-3/TRBV12-4; D: TRBD2; DNA: TGTGCCAGCAGTTTCGGCTTAGCGGGGGGGGATACGCAGTATTTT; CDR3: CASSFGLAGGDTQYF
J: TRBJ2-3; size: -; V: TRBV6-2/TRBV6-3; D: -; DNA: TGTGCCAGCAGTTACGGACTTCTACTCACAGATACGCAGTATTTT; CDR3: CASSYGLLLTDTQYF
J: TRBJ2-3; size: -; V: TRBV2; D: -; DNA: TGTGCCAGCAGTGAAGGGGTCTACACAGATACGCAGTATTTT; CDR3: CASSEGVYTDTQYF
J: TRBJ1-1; size: few; V: TRBV27; D: -; DNA: TGTGCCAGCAGTTTTAATAGGAGGGCTTTCTTT; CDR3: CASSFNRRAFF